Here is one TCR beta chain with its context. The sample belongs to a study of siplizumab effects on memory and regulatory T cells. The CDR3 covers 13 residues. Trimming took off 1 base at V and 6 bases at J, with 7 bases between the two ends. Germline V gene sequence: CDR1 SEHNR, CDR2 FQNEAQ (reference sequence). Sequencing was performed with immunoSEQ multiplex PCR; in TCRdb, only in-frame clones are kept and a portion is missing. The data show under 85,000 clones, 80% to 90% seen once. Source material: Tregs sorted from blood. The V gene is TRBV7-9, the J gene TRBJ2-1, with D hard to call. This receptor was taken from a human donor in good health. Here the CDR3 reads CASSLGLFNEQFF. DNA of the CDR3: TGTGCCAGCAGCTTAGGACTCTTCAATGAGCAGTTCTTC. Full variable domain (outside the CDR3, taken from reference TRBV7-9 and TRBJ2-1): DTGVSQNPRHKITKRGQNVTFRCDPISEHNRLYWYRQTLGQGPEFLTYFQNEAQLEKSRLLSDRFSAERPKGSFSTLEIQRTEQGDSAMYLCASSLGLFNEQFFGPGTRLTVL.